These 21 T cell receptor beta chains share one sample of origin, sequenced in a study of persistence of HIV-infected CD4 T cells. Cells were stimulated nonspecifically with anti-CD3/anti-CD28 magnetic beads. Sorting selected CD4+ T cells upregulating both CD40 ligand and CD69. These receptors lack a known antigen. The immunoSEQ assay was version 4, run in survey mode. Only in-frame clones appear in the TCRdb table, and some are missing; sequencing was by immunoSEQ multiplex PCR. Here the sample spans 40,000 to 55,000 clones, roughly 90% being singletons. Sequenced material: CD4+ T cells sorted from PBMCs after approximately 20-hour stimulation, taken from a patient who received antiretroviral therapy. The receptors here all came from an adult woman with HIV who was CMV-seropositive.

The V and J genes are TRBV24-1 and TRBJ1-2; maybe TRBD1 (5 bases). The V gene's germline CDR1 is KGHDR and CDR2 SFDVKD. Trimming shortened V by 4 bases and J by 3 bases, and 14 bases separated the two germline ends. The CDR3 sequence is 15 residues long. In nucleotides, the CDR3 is TGTGCCACCAGTGACCCTTCCGGGACTGACTATGGCTACACCTTC. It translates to CATSDPSGTDYGYTF.

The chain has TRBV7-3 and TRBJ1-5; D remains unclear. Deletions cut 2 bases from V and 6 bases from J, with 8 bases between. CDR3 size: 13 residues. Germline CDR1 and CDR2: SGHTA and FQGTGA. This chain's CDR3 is CASSLWAGQPQHF. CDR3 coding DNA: TGTGCCAGCAGCTTATGGGCCGGTCAGCCCCAGCATTTT.

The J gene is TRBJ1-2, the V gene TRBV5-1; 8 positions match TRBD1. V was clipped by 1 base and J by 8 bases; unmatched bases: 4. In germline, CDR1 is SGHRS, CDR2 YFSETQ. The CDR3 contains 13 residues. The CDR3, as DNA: TGCGCCAGCAGCTTGTCAGGGGGCCGGGGCTACACCTTC. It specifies CASSLSGGRGYTF.

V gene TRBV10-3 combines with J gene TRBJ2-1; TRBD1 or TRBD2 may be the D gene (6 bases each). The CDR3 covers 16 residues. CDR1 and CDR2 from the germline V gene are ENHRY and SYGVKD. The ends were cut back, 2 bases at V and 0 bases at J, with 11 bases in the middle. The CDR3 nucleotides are TGTGCCATCAGTGAGGGAGGGGGTAGCTCCTACAATGAGCAGTTCTTC. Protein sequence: CAISEGGGSSYNEQFF.

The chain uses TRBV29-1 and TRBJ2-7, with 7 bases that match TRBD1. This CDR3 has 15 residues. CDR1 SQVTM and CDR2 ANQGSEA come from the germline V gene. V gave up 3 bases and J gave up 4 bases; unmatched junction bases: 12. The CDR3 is CSVEKPGQLSYEQYF. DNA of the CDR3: TGCAGCGTTGAGAAGCCGGGACAGCTTTCTTACGAGCAGTACTTC.

The CDR3 loop is CATSRVIGSSYNSPLHF. CDR3 DNA sequence: TGTGCCACCAGCAGAGTCATAGGTAGCTCCTATAATTCACCCCTCCACTTT. The rearrangement links TRBV15 to TRBJ1-6, with D hard to call. Germline CDR1 and CDR2: LNHNV and YYDKDF (reference sequence). Trimming left V 1 base short and J 0 bases short, with 10 bases between. The CDR3 extends over 17 amino acids.

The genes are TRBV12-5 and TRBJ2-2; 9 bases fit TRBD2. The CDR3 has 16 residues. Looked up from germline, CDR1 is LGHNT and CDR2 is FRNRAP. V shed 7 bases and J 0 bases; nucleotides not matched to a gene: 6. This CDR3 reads CASAARGGSNTGELFF. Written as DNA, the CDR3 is TGTGCTAGTGCCGCGCGGGGGGGCTCGAACACCGGGGAGCTGTTTTTT.

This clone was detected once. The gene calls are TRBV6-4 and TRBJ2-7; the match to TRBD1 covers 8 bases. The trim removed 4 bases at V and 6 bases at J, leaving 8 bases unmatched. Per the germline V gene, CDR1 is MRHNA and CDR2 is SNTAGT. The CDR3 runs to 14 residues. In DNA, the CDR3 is TGTGCCAGCAGTGCGTCAGGGGGCCGAAGCGAGCAGTACTTC. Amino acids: CASSASGGRSEQYF.

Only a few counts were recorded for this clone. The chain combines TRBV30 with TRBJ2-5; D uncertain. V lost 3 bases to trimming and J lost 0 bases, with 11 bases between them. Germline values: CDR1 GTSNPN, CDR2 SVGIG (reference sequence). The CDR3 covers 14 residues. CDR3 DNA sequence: TGTGCCTGGAGGAAACTTTTGTACCAAGAGACCCAGTACTTC. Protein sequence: CAWRKLLYQETQYF.

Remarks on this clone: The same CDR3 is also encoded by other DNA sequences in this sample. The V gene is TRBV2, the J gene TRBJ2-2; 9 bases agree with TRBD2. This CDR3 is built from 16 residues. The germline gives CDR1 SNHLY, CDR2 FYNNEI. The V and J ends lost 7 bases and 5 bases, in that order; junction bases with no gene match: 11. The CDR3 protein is CASIRGGATGTGELFF. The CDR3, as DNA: TGTGCCAGCATTCGCGGGGGGGCTACGGGGACCGGGGAGCTGTTTTTT.

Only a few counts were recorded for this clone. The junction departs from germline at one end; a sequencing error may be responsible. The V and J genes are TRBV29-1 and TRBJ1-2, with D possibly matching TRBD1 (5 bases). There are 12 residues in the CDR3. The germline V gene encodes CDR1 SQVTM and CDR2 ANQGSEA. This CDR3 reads CSVEGVNYGYTF. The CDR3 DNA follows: TGCAGCGTAGAAGGGGTAAACTATGGCTACACCTTC.

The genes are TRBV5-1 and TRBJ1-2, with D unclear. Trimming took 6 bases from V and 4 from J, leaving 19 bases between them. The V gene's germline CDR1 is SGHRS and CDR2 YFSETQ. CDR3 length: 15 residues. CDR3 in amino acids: CASTVSSAGFYGYTF. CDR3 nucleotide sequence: TGCGCCAGCACCGTTTCGTCGGCAGGCTTCTATGGCTACACCTTC.

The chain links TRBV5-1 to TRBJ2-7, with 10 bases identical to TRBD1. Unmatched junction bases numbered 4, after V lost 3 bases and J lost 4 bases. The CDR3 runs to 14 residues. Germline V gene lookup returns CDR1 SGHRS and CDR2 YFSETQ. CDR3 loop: CASSSPGQGYEQYF. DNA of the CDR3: TGCGCCAGCAGCTCACCGGGACAGGGGTACGAGCAGTACTTC.

CDR3 bases: TGTGCCAGCAGTTACTCGACTGATAATTCACCCCTCCACTTT. This sequence encodes CASSYSTDNSPLHF. J is TRBJ1-6 and V is TRBV6-5; D is uncertain. CDR1 and CDR2 (germline): MNHEY, SVGAGI. V was trimmed by 0 bases and J by 5 bases, leaving 5 bases between them. The CDR3 is 14 amino acids.

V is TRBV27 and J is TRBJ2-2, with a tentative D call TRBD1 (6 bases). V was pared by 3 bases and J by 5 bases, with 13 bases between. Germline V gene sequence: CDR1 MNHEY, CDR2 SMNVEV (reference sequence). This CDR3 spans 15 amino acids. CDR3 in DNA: TGTGCCAGCAGTTTCGGCAGGGGAGATACCGGGGAGCTGTTTTTT. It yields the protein CASSFGRGDTGELFF.

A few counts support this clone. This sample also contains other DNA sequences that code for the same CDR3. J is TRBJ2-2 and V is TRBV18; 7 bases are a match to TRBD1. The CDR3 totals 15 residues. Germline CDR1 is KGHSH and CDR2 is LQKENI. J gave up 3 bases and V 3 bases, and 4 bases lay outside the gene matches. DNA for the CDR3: TGTGCCAGCTCACCCAGACAGGGCGACACCGGGGAGCTGTTTTTT. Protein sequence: CASSPRQGDTGELFF.

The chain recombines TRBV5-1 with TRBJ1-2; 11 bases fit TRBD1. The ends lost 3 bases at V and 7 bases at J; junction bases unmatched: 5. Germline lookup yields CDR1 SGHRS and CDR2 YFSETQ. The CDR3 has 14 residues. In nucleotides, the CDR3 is TGCGCCAGCAGCTGGACAGGGGGCGCTTCTGGCTACACCTTC. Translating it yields CASSWTGGASGYTF.

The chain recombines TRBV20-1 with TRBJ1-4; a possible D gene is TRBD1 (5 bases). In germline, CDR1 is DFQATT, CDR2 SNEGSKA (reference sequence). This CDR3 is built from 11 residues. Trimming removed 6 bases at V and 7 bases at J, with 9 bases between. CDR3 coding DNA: TGCAGTGCCGGGGGGATTGAAAAACTGTTTTTT. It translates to CSAGGIEKLFF.

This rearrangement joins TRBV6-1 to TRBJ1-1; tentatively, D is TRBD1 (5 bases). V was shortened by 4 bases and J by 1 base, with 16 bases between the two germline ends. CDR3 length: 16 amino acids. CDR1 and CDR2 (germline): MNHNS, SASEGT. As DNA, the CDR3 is TGTGCCAGCAGTGTCCGGGCGGCAGGGAAGAACACTGAAGCTTTCTTT. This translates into CASSVRAAGKNTEAFF.

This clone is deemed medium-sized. CDR3 DNA sequence: TGTGCCAGCAGAAAAACAGGTTGGGCCGGGGAGCTGTTTTTT. This gives the protein CASRKTGWAGELFF. The chain employs TRBV5-5 and TRBJ2-2; possibly TRBD1 for D (5 bases). CDR3 length: 14 amino acids. Trimming cost V 5 bases and J 6 bases, with 14 bases left between them. Looked up from germline, CDR1 is SGHKS and CDR2 is YYEKEE (reference sequence).

Written as DNA, the CDR3 is TGTGCCAGCAGGAAGGACAGGCTAGTCACTGAAGCTTTCTTT. Its protein product is CASRKDRLVTEAFF. The J gene is TRBJ1-1, the V gene TRBV5-4; 7 bases agree with TRBD1. The CDR3 spans 14 residues. J lost 4 bases, V lost 5 bases, and 8 bases had no gene match. Looked up from germline, CDR1 is SGHNT and CDR2 is YYREEE (reference sequence).